This T cell receptor (beta chain) was retrieved from a study of prognosis after radiotherapy for stage I lung cancer. CDR1 is MGHDK and CDR2 is SYGVNS in the germline V gene. This CDR3 has 12 residues. Trimming took 4 bases from V and 1 from J, leaving 2 bases between them. From genomic DNA, two-round multiplex PCR was used to amplify TCR beta CDR3. It was primers specific to each TRBV and TRBJ gene that first-round PCR used. TCRdb analysed the multiplex PCR reads with MiXCR anew, one entry per CDR3 protein. Among around 29,000 distinct CDR3 sequences listed, 35% to 55% were seen once. This clonotype appeared many times.

The receptor's source is a donor of 50 years or more with non-small cell lung cancer. Sequenced here: PBMCs, sampled before or after stereotactic body radiation therapy (not recorded which). The chain joins TRBV25-1 to TRBJ2-1; no clear D gene. DNA of the CDR3: TGTGCCAGCAGTGGATCCTACAATGAGCAGTTCTTC. This translates into CASSGSYNEQFF. Complete variable domain (other parts from reference TRBV25-1 and TRBJ2-1): EADIYQTPRYLVIGTGKKITLECSQTMGHDKMYWYQQDPGMELHLIHYSYGVNSTEKGDLSSESTVSRIRTEHFPLTLESARPSHTSQYLCASSGSYNEQFFGPGTRLTVL.